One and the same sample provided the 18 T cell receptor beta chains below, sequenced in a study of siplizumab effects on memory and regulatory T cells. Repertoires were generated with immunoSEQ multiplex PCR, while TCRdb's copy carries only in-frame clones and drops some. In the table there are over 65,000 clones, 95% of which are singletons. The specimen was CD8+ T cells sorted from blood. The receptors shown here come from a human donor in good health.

The CDR3 nucleotides are TGCGCCAGCAGCTTGGTGACAGTTAGCTCCTACAATGAGCAGTTCTTC. Translation: CASSLVTVSSYNEQFF. This rearrangement joins TRBV5-1 to TRBJ2-1; the D gene is possibly TRBD1 (5 bases). Looked up from germline, CDR1 is SGHRS and CDR2 is YFSETQ. The V end was cut by 0 bases, the J end by 0 bases, with 10 bases between. The CDR3 has 16 residues.

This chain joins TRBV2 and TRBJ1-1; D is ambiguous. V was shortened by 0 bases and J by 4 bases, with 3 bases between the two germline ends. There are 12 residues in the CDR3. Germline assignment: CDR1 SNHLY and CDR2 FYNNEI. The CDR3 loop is CASSEARTEAFF. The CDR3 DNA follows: TGTGCCAGCAGTGAAGCGCGCACTGAAGCTTTCTTT.

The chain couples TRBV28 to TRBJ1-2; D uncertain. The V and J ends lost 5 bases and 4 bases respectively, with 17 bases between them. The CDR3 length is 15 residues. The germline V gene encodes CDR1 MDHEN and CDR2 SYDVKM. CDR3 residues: CASSTSTEGPYGYTF. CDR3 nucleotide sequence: TGTGCCAGCAGTACAAGTACCGAGGGCCCCTATGGCTACACCTTC.

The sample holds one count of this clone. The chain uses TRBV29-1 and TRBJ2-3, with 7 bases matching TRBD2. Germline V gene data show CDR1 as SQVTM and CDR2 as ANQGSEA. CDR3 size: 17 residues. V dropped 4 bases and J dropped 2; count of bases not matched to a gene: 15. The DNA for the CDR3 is TGCAGCGTTGTCTTTTTGGGGCGGGAGACCCTCACAGATACGCAGTATTTT. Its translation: CSVVFLGRETLTDTQYF.

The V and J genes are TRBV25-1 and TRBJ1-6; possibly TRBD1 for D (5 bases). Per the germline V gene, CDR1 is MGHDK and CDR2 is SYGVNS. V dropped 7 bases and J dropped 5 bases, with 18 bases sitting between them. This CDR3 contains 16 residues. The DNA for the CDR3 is TGTGCCAGCACCCTTACGGGGGATTTTAATAATTCACCCCTCCACTTT. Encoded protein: CASTLTGDFNNSPLHF.

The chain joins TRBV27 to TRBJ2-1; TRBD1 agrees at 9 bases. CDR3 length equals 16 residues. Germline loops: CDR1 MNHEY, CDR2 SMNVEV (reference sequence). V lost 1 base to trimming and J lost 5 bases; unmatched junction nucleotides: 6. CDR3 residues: CASSLLPGQGDNEQFF. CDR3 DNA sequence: TGTGCCAGCAGTTTATTACCGGGACAGGGCGACAATGAGCAGTTCTTC.

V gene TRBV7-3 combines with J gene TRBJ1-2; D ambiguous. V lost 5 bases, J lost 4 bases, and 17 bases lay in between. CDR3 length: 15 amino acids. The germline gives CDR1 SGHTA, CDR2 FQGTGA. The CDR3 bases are TGTGCCAGCAGCCCCACGGGAGGGCAAGCCTATGGCTACACCTTC. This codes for CASSPTGGQAYGYTF.

CDR3 DNA sequence: TGTGCCAGCAGCGTAGAGGGGGCAGGGGAGACCCAGTACTTC. Translation gives CASSVEGAGETQYF. The genes are TRBV9 and TRBJ2-5, with TRBD1 matching 7 bases. The trim removed 0 bases at V and 5 bases at J, leaving 4 bases unmatched. This CDR3 spans 14 amino acids. Germline V lookup: CDR1 SGDLS, CDR2 YYNGEE. Filled out from reference TRBV9 and TRBJ2-5, the complete variable domain reads DSGVTQTPKHLITATGQRVTLRCSPRSGDLSVYWYQQSLDQGLQFLIQYYNGEERAKGNILERFSAQQFPDLHSELNLSSLELGDSALYFCASSVEGAGETQYFGPGTRLLVL.

For the CDR3, the DNA is TGTGCCAGCAGCCCCCGTCTAGCGGGAGCCGAGACCCAGTACTTC. Amino acid sequence: CASSPRLAGAETQYF. The chain links TRBV6-5 to TRBJ2-5; TRBD2 agrees at 10 bases. The CDR3 extends over 15 amino acids. Germline lookup yields CDR1 MNHEY and CDR2 SVGAGI. Losses at the gene ends were 6 bases for V and 5 bases for J; bases not matched to a gene: 9.

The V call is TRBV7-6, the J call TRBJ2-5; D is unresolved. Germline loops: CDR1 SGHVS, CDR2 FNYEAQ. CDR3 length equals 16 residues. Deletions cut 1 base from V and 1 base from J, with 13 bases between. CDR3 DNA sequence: TGTGCCAGCAGCTTAGAGGCAGTACCTTTCCAAGAGACCCAGTACTTC. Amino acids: CASSLEAVPFQETQYF.

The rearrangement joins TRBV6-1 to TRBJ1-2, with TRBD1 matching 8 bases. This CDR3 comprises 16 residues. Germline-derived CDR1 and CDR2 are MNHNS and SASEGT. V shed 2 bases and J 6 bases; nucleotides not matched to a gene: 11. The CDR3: CASSEFRGRQGDGYTF. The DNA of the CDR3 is TGTGCCAGCAGTGAATTCAGGGGGCGGCAGGGTGATGGCTACACCTTC.

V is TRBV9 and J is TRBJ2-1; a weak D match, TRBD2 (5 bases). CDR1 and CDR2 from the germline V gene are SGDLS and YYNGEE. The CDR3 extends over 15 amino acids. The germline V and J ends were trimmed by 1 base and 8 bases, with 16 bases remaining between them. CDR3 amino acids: CASSVQAEKLHEQFF. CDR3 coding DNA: TGTGCCAGCAGCGTACAAGCGGAGAAGCTTCATGAGCAGTTCTTC. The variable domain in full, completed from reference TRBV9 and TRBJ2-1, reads DSGVTQTPKHLITATGQRVTLRCSPRSGDLSVYWYQQSLDQGLQFLIQYYNGEERAKGNILERFSAQQFPDLHSELNLSSLELGDSALYFCASSVQAEKLHEQFFGPGTRLTVL.

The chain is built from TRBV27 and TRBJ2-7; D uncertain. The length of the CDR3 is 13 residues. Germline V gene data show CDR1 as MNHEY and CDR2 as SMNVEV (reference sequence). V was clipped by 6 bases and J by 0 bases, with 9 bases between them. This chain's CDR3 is CASRSASSYEQYF. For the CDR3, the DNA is TGTGCCAGCAGGTCCGCTAGCTCCTACGAGCAGTACTTC.

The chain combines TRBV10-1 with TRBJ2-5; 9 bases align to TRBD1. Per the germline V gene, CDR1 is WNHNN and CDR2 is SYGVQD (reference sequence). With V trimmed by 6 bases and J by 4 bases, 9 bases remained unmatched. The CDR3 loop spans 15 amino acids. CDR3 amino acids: CASSTGQGFVETQYF. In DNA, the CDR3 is TGCGCCAGCAGCACCGGACAGGGGTTTGTAGAGACCCAGTACTTC.

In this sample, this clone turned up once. CDR3 sequence reads: CASSHYPEPNTGELFF. The CDR3, as DNA: TGTGCCAGCAGCCACTACCCGGAGCCCAACACCGGGGAGCTGTTTTTT. The J gene is TRBJ2-2, the V gene TRBV7-9; no clear D. V was clipped by 5 bases and J by 2 bases, with 15 bases between them. The germline CDR1 and CDR2 sequences are SEHNR and FQNEAQ (reference sequence). CDR3 length equals 16 residues.

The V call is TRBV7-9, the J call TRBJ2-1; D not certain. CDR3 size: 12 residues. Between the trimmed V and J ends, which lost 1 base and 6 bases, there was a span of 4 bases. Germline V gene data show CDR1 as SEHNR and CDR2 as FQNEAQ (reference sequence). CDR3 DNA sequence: TGTGCCAGCAGCTTAGGTAGCAATGAGCAGTTCTTC. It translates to CASSLGSNEQFF.

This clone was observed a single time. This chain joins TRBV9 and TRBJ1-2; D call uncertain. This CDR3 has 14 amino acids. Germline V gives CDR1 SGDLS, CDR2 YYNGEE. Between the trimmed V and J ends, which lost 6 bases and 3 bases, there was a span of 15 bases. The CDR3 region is CASTAPGSYYGYTF. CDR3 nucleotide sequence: TGTGCCAGCACCGCCCCGGGGTCTTACTATGGCTACACCTTC.

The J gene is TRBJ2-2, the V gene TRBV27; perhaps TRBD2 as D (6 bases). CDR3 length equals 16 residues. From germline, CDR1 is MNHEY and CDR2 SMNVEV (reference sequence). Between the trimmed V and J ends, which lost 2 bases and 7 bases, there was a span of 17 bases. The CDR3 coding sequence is TGTGCCAGCAGTTTAAGGGACTCGACCCTGGGCGGGGAGCTGTTTTTT. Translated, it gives CASSLRDSTLGGELFF.